Listed here are 6 T cell receptor beta chains from one sample, sequenced in a study of OX40 agonist ivuxolimab in advanced cancers. Generated by immunoSEQ multiplex PCR, the TCRdb table keeps only in-frame clones and is missing some. The sample carries approximately 89,000 clones, around 90% recorded once. Sequences were derived from CD4+ or CD8+ T cells sorted from blood, sampled in a trial of the OX40 agonist ivuxolimab. The source is an adult with an advanced solid tumor such as melanoma, head and neck, liver or kidney cancer.

This chain links TRBV2 with TRBJ2-1; 11 positions match TRBD2. From germline, CDR1 is SNHLY and CDR2 FYNNEI. J gave up 4 bases and V 4 bases, and 0 bases lay outside the gene matches. The CDR3 spans 14 residues. CDR3 bases: TGTGCCAGCAGTGGACTAGCGGGGTACAATGAGCAGTTCTTC. Translated: CASSGLAGYNEQFF.

On this clone itself: Other DNA sequences from this sample encode an identical CDR3 as well. The V and J genes are TRBV28 and TRBJ1-4; 9 bases map to TRBD1. Germline lookup yields CDR1 MDHEN and CDR2 SYDVKM. The CDR3 has 18 residues. The CDR3 loop is CATQQFGDFSGTGEKLFF. The DNA for the CDR3 is TGTGCTACCCAGCAGTTTGGGGATTTTTCCGGGACAGGGGAAAAACTGTTTTTT.

This chain uses TRBV7-2 with TRBJ1-2, with TRBD1 as a possible D gene (6 bases). Germline CDR1 reads SGHTA; CDR2 reads FQGNSA. The CDR3 is 14 amino acids. V was pared by 4 bases and J by 8 bases, with 17 bases between. Here the CDR3 reads CASSSHRVGNGYTF. The CDR3 DNA is TGTGCCAGCAGCTCCCACAGGGTTGGCAACGGCTACACCTTC.

This rearrangement joins TRBV4-1 to TRBJ2-3; possible D gene TRBD2, 7 bases. Trimming pared 1 base from V and 6 bases from J, leaving 20 bases between. The CDR3 is 17 residues long. Per the germline V gene, CDR1 is MGHRA and CDR2 is YSYEKL. This chain's CDR3 is CASSQARGRGPRDTQYF. CDR3 sequence (DNA): TGCGCCAGCAGCCAAGCCCGGGGGCGGGGGCCACGGGATACGCAGTATTTT.

This chain joins TRBV4-1 and TRBJ2-2; D not certain. Trimming stripped 4 bases from V and 0 bases from J, with 12 bases between. CDR1 is MGHRA, CDR2 YSYEKL, per germline. The CDR3 is made up of 16 amino acids. The CDR3 is CASSPRSVANTGELFF. The CDR3, as DNA: TGCGCCAGCAGCCCAAGGAGCGTTGCGAACACCGGGGAGCTGTTTTTT.

The chain joins TRBV9 to TRBJ2-1; TRBD1 aligns across 8 bases. Germline V gives CDR1 SGDLS, CDR2 YYNGEE. The CDR3 runs to 15 residues. The J segment lost 7 bases and the V segment lost 3 bases, leaving 9 bases of the junction unmatched. The CDR3 reads CASSATLTGENEQFF. The DNA for the CDR3 is TGTGCCAGCAGCGCCACCCTGACAGGGGAAAATGAGCAGTTCTTC.